This entry describes one TCR beta chain. The sample is drawn from a study of blood T cell repertoires in COVID-19. In germline, CDR1 is SGHNT, CDR2 YYREEE (reference sequence). This CDR3 has 14 amino acids. Between the trimmed V and J ends, which lost 0 bases and 8 bases, there was a span of 14 bases. How the authors handled the data: For nucleated cells, counts were estimated from reference gene primer amplification. Only in-frame clones appear in the TCRdb table, and some are missing; sequencing was by immunoSEQ multiplex PCR. V and J calls and clone size follow that table, whereas D and trimming were derived from the DNA. The profile shows about 350,000 clones, over 85% of them singletons. Seattle's enrolled individuals joined amid active infection and were then monitored longitudinally.

This TCR came from a woman aged 55 to 70 with COVID-19, enrolled during active disease. The gene calls are TRBV5-4 and TRBJ1-2; maybe TRBD1 (5 bases). Source material: peripheral blood. The CDR3 nucleotides are TGTGCCAGCAGCTTGGAGTGGCAGGGCCGAGGCTACACCTTC. It codes for CASSLEWQGRGYTF.